This TCR beta chain was recovered during a study of T cell responses to AZD1222 COVID-19 vaccine (dated by TCRdb to the early 2020s). General notes on the study: AZD1222 recipients given second doses at about 4 weeks or at about 12 weeks were pooled, since spike-specific TCR depth and breadth were not found to differ between the two schedules. A total of around 240 trial participants underwent TCR sequencing, of whom around 200 received two doses of AZD1222 and roughly 25 received two doses of the MenACWY control vaccine. Trial participants were enrolled into age subgroups of 18-55, 56-69 and 70-plus years, which contained approximately 150, 30 and 60 TCR-sequenced participants, respectively.

A note on this clone: This receptor's antigen is unknown. Base qualities were left out, and no much larger clone turns up one base away.

Points the paper makes about the study in general: In the small 56-69-year group, the increase in depth fell short of significance, most likely because of low power. CD4 TCRs associated with the vaccine covered the entire spike protein, and the dominant responses were in regions 160-218 and 743-854. Epitopes outside the regions mutated in the B.1.351 and B.1.1.7 variants were reportedly recognized by nearly half of the unique spike-specific TCRs. Because no samples from the day 14 peak response were available, repertoires could be characterized only after the peak T cell response. Spike-specific TCR breadth and depth rose significantly after two AZD1222 doses compared with day 0 and with MenACWY recipients. Conclusions about previously exposed vaccinees were limited because only six or seven AZD1222 recipients were SARS-CoV-2 seropositive at baseline. Most participants were white British and females outnumbered males, and the authors suggested that clonal diversity may have been underestimated.

The CDR3 regions of human TCRbeta chains were subjected to immunosequencing. In the paper's pipeline: Repertoire TCRs were checked for matches against a reference library of SARS-CoV-2-specific TCRs that had been generated using the MIRA antigen-specificity platform. Breadth meant the fraction of unique TCRs that were SARS-CoV-2-associated, whereas depth meant the fraction of total T cells that were SARS-CoV-2-associated. Each spike-specific TCR was assigned to its reactive spike region and to a CD4 or CD8 class using the MIRA data. Log10-transformed breadth and depth values were compared by one-way ANOVA with Sidak's multiple comparisons tests. TCRdb obtained this table from immuneACCESS and retained in-frame rearrangements with V and J assigned. These tables miss some clones; where compared with another copy, unresolved V genes account for less than half of the shortfall, and the remainder is unexplained. That table gives V, J and clone size, and the DNA gave D and trimming. The sample contains about 59,000 clones, 65% to 90% of them found a single time. 15% to 20% of the sample belongs to the ten largest clones.

For CDR1 and CDR2, the germline V gene lists LGHNA and YSLEER. Clipping removes 4 bases from V and 0 bases from J, with 5 as the unmatched junction base count. Including the terminal cysteine and phenylalanine, the CDR3 comprises 15 residues. Kept here is only the CDR3 DNA, which spans 45 bases and is read in frame from base 1. Explained via the paper, the time point label denotes: baseline before first vaccination. Samples from vaccinated people were obtained from the UK trials COV001 and COV002, which included a single-blind randomized controlled phase 2/3 trial of AZD1222 (ChAdOx1 nCoV-19) in healthy adults. Trial participant PBMC samples were collected at day 0 and day 28 after the second dose for TCRbeta chain sequencing.

The sequences come from peripheral blood, collected on day 0 of AZD1222 vaccination. The TCR sequence derives from an adult in good health. The V and J segments used are TRBV4-3 and TRBJ1-1, with 7 central nucleotides matching TRBD1. The CDR3: CASSPRQGLNTEAFF. At the DNA level, the sequence is TGCGCCAGCAGCCCCCGACAGGGATTGAACACTGAAGCTTTCTTT.